The 20 T cell receptor beta chains given below trace back to one sample, sequenced in a study of blood T cell repertoires in COVID-19. Method: immunoSEQ multiplex PCR; TCRdb's copy keeps in-frame clones and lacks some. The data contain around 140,000 clones, 75% to 90% of them singletons. Input material: peripheral blood. These receptors all stem from a man between 65 and 85 years old who had recovered from COVID-19.

This clone was detected a few times. Other DNA sequences in this specimen translate into the identical CDR3. The chain links TRBV27 to TRBJ2-7; TRBD1 matches at 9 bases. J was trimmed by 3 bases and V by 3 bases; bases with no gene match: 0. The germline gives CDR1 MNHEY, CDR2 SMNVEV (reference sequence). CDR3 length equals 13 residues. The CDR3 sequence is CASSLTGGYEQYF. CDR3 nucleotides: TGTGCCAGCAGTTTGACAGGGGGCTACGAGCAGTACTTC.

The rearrangement uses TRBV3-1 (or the pseudogene TRBV3-2) and TRBJ2-2; 8 positions agree with TRBD2. The germline gives CDR1 LGHDT, CDR2 YNNKEL (reference sequence). V was pared by 3 bases and J by 7 bases, with 4 bases of the junction left unmatched. This CDR3 region has 14 residues. CDR3 bases: TGTGCCAGCAGCCAGAATAGCGGGATCGGGGAGCTGTTTTTT. This gives the protein CASSQNSGIGELFF.

There are a few counts of this clone. This sequence joins TRBV6-2 or TRBV6-3 and TRBJ2-2, with a weak D call TRBD2 (5 bases). The CDR3 sequence is 14 residues long. Germline CDR1 reads MNHEY; CDR2 reads SVGEGT. Trimming cost V 0 bases and J 4 bases, with 6 bases left between them. The CDR3 spells CASSYSDSTGELFF. Written as DNA, the CDR3 is TGTGCCAGCAGTTACTCGGACTCCACCGGGGAGCTGTTTTTT.

The CDR3: CASSWRGEVSYEQYF. The CDR3, as DNA: TGCGCCAGCAGCTGGCGGGGGGAGGTCTCCTACGAGCAGTACTTC. The chain combines TRBV5-1 with TRBJ2-7, with TRBD2 matching over 8 bases. There are 15 residues in the CDR3. Germline lookup yields CDR1 SGHRS and CDR2 YFSETQ. V was clipped by 3 bases and J by 0 bases; unmatched bases: 5.

V and J are TRBV5-1 and TRBJ2-3; TRBD2 is a possible D gene (7 bases). The V end was cut by 0 bases, the J end by 0 bases, with 14 bases between. Germline values: CDR1 SGHRS, CDR2 YFSETQ. The CDR3 length is 17 residues. The CDR3 DNA reads as TGCGCCAGCAGCTTGGTAGGGGGACTACCTAGCACAGATACGCAGTATTTT. Protein product: CASSLVGGLPSTDTQYF.

The chain combines TRBV29-1 with TRBJ2-2; D is undetermined. CDR1 and CDR2 (germline): SQVTM, ANQGSEA. Trimming shortened V by 7 bases and J by 0 bases, and 15 bases separated the two germline ends. The CDR3 is 15 residues long. CDR3 in DNA: TGCAGCGCCGTGACACCTGGCACGAACACCGGGGAGCTGTTTTTT. This codes for CSAVTPGTNTGELFF.

The rearrangement joins TRBV18 to TRBJ2-3; 8 bases are shared with TRBD2. Germline V CDR1 and CDR2: KGHSH, LQKENI. V lost 3 bases to trimming and J lost 3 bases; unmatched junction nucleotides: 8. The CDR3 contains 16 residues. The CDR3 is CASSPSGGGLTDTQYF. DNA for the CDR3: TGTGCCAGCTCACCCTCGGGGGGGGGCCTAACAGATACGCAGTATTTT.

The chain has TRBV11-2 and TRBJ2-7; the match to TRBD1 covers 8 bases. After removal of 5 bases from V and 1 base from J, the junction contained 7 bases not matched to a gene. Germline values: CDR1 SGHAT, CDR2 FQNNGV. This CDR3 spans 15 amino acids. The chain's CDR3 is CASSTAGGESYEQYF. The CDR3 DNA reads as TGTGCCAGCAGCACTGCAGGGGGCGAATCCTACGAGCAGTACTTC.

V gene TRBV10-3 combines with J gene TRBJ1-1; D remains ambiguous. The germline CDR1 and CDR2 sequences are ENHRY and SYGVKD. This CDR3 spans 15 amino acids. V gave up 0 bases and J gave up 2 bases, with 10 bases separating them. This CDR3 reads CAISESSLLNTEAFF. Written as DNA, the CDR3 is TGTGCCATCAGTGAGTCATCACTCCTCAACACTGAAGCTTTCTTT.

The genes are TRBV19 and TRBJ2-1; possible D gene TRBD1, 6 bases. Germline V CDR1 and CDR2: LNHDA, SQIVND (reference sequence). CDR3 length: 13 amino acids. The germline V and J ends were trimmed by 6 bases and 9 bases, with 15 bases remaining between them. The CDR3 DNA sequence: TGTGCCAGTAGCCCTGGGGGCCTCGTTGAGCAGTTCTTC. Amino acid sequence: CASSPGGLVEQFF.

This chain uses TRBV19 with TRBJ2-6; no definite D call. From germline, CDR1 is LNHDA and CDR2 SQIVND (reference sequence). Trimming removed 6 bases from V and 0 bases from J, with 18 bases in between. CDR3 length equals 18 residues. The CDR3: CASRPLLIAASGANVLTF. The CDR3 nucleotides are TGTGCCAGTAGGCCGCTCCTTATCGCGGCCTCTGGGGCCAACGTCCTGACTTTC.

The chain is built from TRBV19 and TRBJ2-5; possible D gene TRBD2, 5 bases. The V end was cut by 7 bases, the J end by 5 bases, with 14 bases between. CDR1 is LNHDA, CDR2 SQIVND, per germline (reference sequence). This CDR3 is 13 amino acids long. CDR3 DNA: TGTGCCAGTACTCCCGGGAACTCGGAGACCCAGTACTTC. Encoded protein: CASTPGNSETQYF.

The genes are TRBV14 and TRBJ2-7; 12 bases are shared with TRBD1. The CDR3 consists of 18 residues. CDR1 and CDR2 from the germline V gene are SGHDN and FVKESK. The J segment lost 1 base and the V segment lost 4 bases, leaving 11 bases of the junction unmatched. CDR3 nucleotide sequence: TGTGCCAGCAGCCCAACCGGGACAGGGGGCTTCCTTTCCTACGAGCAGTACTTC. Its translation: CASSPTGTGGFLSYEQYF.

The V and J genes are TRBV24-1 and TRBJ1-5; a weak D match, TRBD1 (5 bases). The germline V gene has CDR1 KGHDR and CDR2 SFDVKD. The CDR3 contains 16 residues. V lost 0 bases to trimming and J lost 4 bases, with 12 bases between them. The CDR3 DNA reads as TGTGCCACCAGTGATTTGGTCGGACACCTGAATCAGCCCCAGCATTTT. The encoded protein is CATSDLVGHLNQPQHF.

This chain joins TRBV5-5 and TRBJ2-1, with D possibly matching TRBD2 (6 bases). The V end was cut by 3 bases, the J end by 2 bases, with 12 bases between. The CDR3 length is 15 residues. CDR1 SGHKS and CDR2 YYEKEE come from the germline V gene (reference sequence). The CDR3 loop reads CASSSTSFPYNEQFF. Here the CDR3 DNA reads TGTGCCAGCAGCTCCACTAGCTTCCCCTACAATGAGCAGTTCTTC.

The rearrangement joins TRBV3-1 (or the pseudogene TRBV3-2) to TRBJ2-3; 7 bases are shared with TRBD2. Germline CDR1 reads LGHDT; CDR2 reads YNNKEL (reference sequence). J gave up 2 bases and V 3 bases, and 8 bases lay outside the gene matches. This CDR3 comprises 16 residues. The CDR3 protein is CASSHPAGDPTDTQYF. CDR3 in DNA: TGTGCCAGCAGCCATCCGGCGGGAGACCCCACAGATACGCAGTATTTT.

The chain joins TRBV10-3 to TRBJ1-2, with D maybe TRBD1 (5 bases). This CDR3 has 16 amino acids. V was clipped by 2 bases and J by 8 bases, with 21 bases between them. Germline-derived CDR1 and CDR2 are ENHRY and SYGVKD. The CDR3 region is CAISEPRGTQSGGYTF. For the CDR3, the DNA is TGTGCCATCAGTGAGCCGCGCGGGACGCAGTCGGGAGGCTACACCTTC.

V and J are TRBV11-2 and TRBJ2-7, with D possibly matching TRBD2 (6 bases). This CDR3 contains 16 residues. Germline lookup yields CDR1 SGHAT and CDR2 FQNNGV. The V end was cut by 1 base, the J end by 5 bases, with 18 bases between. The CDR3 here is CASSLVRGLDVNEQYF. CDR3 DNA: TGTGCCAGCAGCTTAGTACGGGGACTGGACGTCAACGAGCAGTACTTC.

The chain uses TRBV5-4 and TRBJ2-7, with 7 bases fitting TRBD1. Losses at the gene ends were 0 bases for V and 4 bases for J; bases not matched to a gene: 4. The CDR3 is made up of 14 amino acids. Germline assignment: CDR1 SGHNT and CDR2 YYREEE (reference sequence). The CDR3 region is CASSLAPGGYEQYF. CDR3 nucleotides: TGTGCCAGCAGCTTGGCGCCAGGGGGTTACGAGCAGTACTTC.

CDR3 coding DNA: TGCAGCGCCGGGACAGCCGACCAAGAGACCCAGTACTTC. This gives the protein CSAGTADQETQYF. The chain combines TRBV29-1 with TRBJ2-5, with 7 bases that match TRBD1. V lost 7 bases and J lost 0; bases outside the gene matches: 5. The CDR3 contains 13 residues. The V gene's germline CDR1 is SQVTM and CDR2 ANQGSEA.